The text below deals with one T cell receptor beta chain. This clonotype has more than one count but fewer than ten. Its antigen is currently not known. Base qualities are not at hand, and no much larger clone is one base apart. TCR cDNA was synthesized by 5'RACE template switching, through which a universal primer site and unique molecular identifiers were introduced. cDNA synthesis was primed from both the TCR alpha and TCR beta constant segments. Two PCR steps were used to amplify libraries, with sample barcodes and sequencing adapters being added in the second step. Sequencing of libraries was done on Illumina HiSeq 2500 (2x100 bp) or NovaSeq (2x150 bp). The original methods were these. Demultiplexing of reads and collapsing into UMI consensus sequences were performed with MIGEC, and V(D)J alignment was carried out with MiXCR. Vaccine-responding clonotypes were defined with edgeR using replicate PBMC samples, requiring FDR below 0.01 and a log2 fold change above 5 up to day 15. Each bulk clonotype was labeled CD4 or CD8 based on which sequenced repertoire, CD4 or CD8, contained the clonotype at higher abundance. TCRdb reworked the public reads: Q25 trimming with fastp, MiXCR clone assembly, productive beta chains retained. Each entry merges the rows of one CDR3 protein and shows their most common DNA and genes. The V and J calls and clone size come from TCRdb's table, not from the authors' own analysis. This sample holds some 500,000 distinct CDR3 sequences; roughly 13% were observed only once. Over 13% of the sample lies in the top ten.

The data are from a study of T cells after yellow fever vaccination (dated by TCRdb to between 2017 and 2020). Broadly, across the study: The SMART-Seq v4 Ultra Low Input RNA kit was used to prepare libraries from fractions with low cell numbers. To track T-cell clones before and after primary and booster YFV17D yellow fever vaccination, bulk TCR alpha and beta repertoires were sequenced longitudinally. Bulk PBMC replicates and cell subsets were isolated from blood drawn at multiple timepoints before and after both primary and secondary immunization. Two healthy male donors, one aged 18 to 29 and one aged 30 to 39 years, were included in the cohort.

In light of the paper, this sample's treatment or condition label describes: live attenuated yellow fever vaccine strain. At every blood-draw timepoint, two biological replicates of bulk PBMCs were collected. PBMCs were isolated from peripheral blood using a standard Ficoll-Paque protocol. TriZol was used to extract RNA from bulk PBMCs, CD4 and CD8 fractions, and dextramer-positive and dextramer-negative fractions. According to the germline V gene, CDR1 reads KGHSH and CDR2 reads LQKENI. The junction shows trimming of 6 bases on V and 4 bases on J, plus 18 bases between the germline ends. The CDR3, from cysteine to phenylalanine, totals 15 residues. Of the read, only the CDR3 DNA is kept; its 45 bases are in frame from base 1. The research as a whole found: The study included only a couple of donors, which limits how far the findings can be generalized. Most clones expanded after primary vaccination (about 95% of CD4 and over 80% of CD8) were re-detected after the booster, suggesting that broad memory maintenance occurred. Because abundant contaminating clonotypes from the bulk population could be contained in FACS-sorted repertoires, computational filtering was required. A small fraction of clonotypes appeared in both the CD4 and CD8 compartments, likely as a result of convergent recombination. Compared with the primary T-cell response, the secondary T-cell response was faster but weaker, reaching its peak on day 5 rather than on day 15.

The receptor comes from a man aged 25-45 years who received the YFV17D yellow fever vaccine. Recombination joined TRBV18 with TRBJ2-5; confidence is insufficient to name the D gene. Sequences were derived from PBMCs, sampled on the day of the yellow fever booster vaccination. The CDR3 reads CASSPVRADTETQYF. The sequence in DNA is TGTGCCAGCTCGCCGGTACGGGCGGATACAGAGACCCAGTACTTC.